This paragraph reports one TCR beta chain. Repertoires were generated with immunoSEQ multiplex PCR, while TCRdb's copy carries only in-frame clones and drops some. This table has 70,000 or so clones, 85% to 90% appearing once. V lost 1 base and J lost 8, with 16 bases in between. Germline values: CDR1 SEHNR, CDR2 FQNEAQ (reference sequence). The CDR3 contains 15 residues. The entry originates in a study of OX40 agonist ivuxolimab in advanced cancers. In the study overall: Every 2 weeks, ivuxolimab was infused into the patients intravenously at between 0.01 and 10 mg/kg.

The specimen comprised CD4+ or CD8+ T cells sorted from blood, sampled in a trial of the OX40 agonist ivuxolimab. The genes are TRBV7-9 and TRBJ2-3, with D perhaps given as TRBD1 or TRBD2 (6 bases each). This sequence was found in an adult with an advanced solid tumor such as melanoma, head and neck, liver or kidney cancer. CDR3 region: CASSLGGARFGTQYF. Written as DNA, the CDR3 is TGTGCCAGCAGCTTAGGGGGGGCCCGGTTCGGTACGCAGTATTTT.